A selection of T cell receptor beta chains follows, all from one sample in a study of T cell responses to AZD1222 COVID-19 vaccine. Only in-frame clones appear in the TCRdb table, and some are missing; sequencing was by immunoSEQ multiplex PCR. The table has more than 110,000 clones, under 95% seen once; the top ten hold just over 3%. The sequencing here drew on peripheral blood, taken on day 0 of AZD1222 vaccination. The origin of the receptors is an adult in good health. Each CDR3 is given with its conserved first and last residue. Fields, in order: D gene, V gene, clone size, J gene, CDR3 DNA, CDR3 protein. D genes are given only for firm matches. Size is omitted from some rows. Given values are once, few, many or a class for expanded clones.

d_gene: .; v_gene: TRBV2; abundance: .; j_gene: TRBJ1-1; CDR3nt: TGTGCCAGCAGGACTACATGGCTATCAATGAACACTGAAGCTTTCTTT; CDR3aa: CASRTTWLSMNTEAFF
d_gene: .; v_gene: TRBV6-6; abundance: .; j_gene: TRBJ1-3; CDR3nt: TGTGCCAGCAGCACCGGGTCCGAGGTGGGAAACACCATATATTTT; CDR3aa: CASSTGSEVGNTIYF
d_gene: TRBD2; v_gene: TRBV7-8; abundance: .; j_gene: TRBJ2-1; CDR3nt: TGTGCCAGCACCGATACTAGCGGGAGCCTCAATGAGCAGTTCTTC; CDR3aa: CASTDTSGSLNEQFF
d_gene: .; v_gene: TRBV11-2; abundance: .; j_gene: TRBJ2-1; CDR3nt: TGTGCCAGCAGTCAACAGGGTTATAAGGGTAACAATGAGCAGTTCTTC; CDR3aa: CASSQQGYKGNNEQFF
d_gene: .; v_gene: TRBV7-6; abundance: .; j_gene: TRBJ1-1; CDR3nt: TGTGCCAGCAGCTTCTTGGGTCGGGACACTGAAGCTTTCTTT; CDR3aa: CASSFLGRDTEAFF
d_gene: TRBD1; v_gene: TRBV28; abundance: .; j_gene: TRBJ1-5; CDR3nt: TGTGCCAGCAGTTCTCCTTACCCGCCAACAGGGGGCTTTAAGGGTCAGCCCCAGCATTTT; CDR3aa: CASSSPYPPTGGFKGQPQHF
d_gene: .; v_gene: TRBV24-1; abundance: .; j_gene: TRBJ2-1; CDR3nt: TGTGCCACCAGTGACCGGGGGACCACGAATGAGCAGTTCTTC; CDR3aa: CATSDRGTTNEQFF
d_gene: .; v_gene: TRBV4-2; abundance: .; j_gene: TRBJ2-2; CDR3nt: TGTGCCAGCAGCCAAGAACTAGCAGTAAGGAGGACCGGGGAGCTGTTTTTT; CDR3aa: CASSQELAVRRTGELFF
d_gene: .; v_gene: TRBV7-2; abundance: .; j_gene: TRBJ2-5; CDR3nt: TGTGCCAGCAGCTTAGAGCGCCAAGAGACCCAGTACTTC; CDR3aa: CASSLERQETQYF
d_gene: .; v_gene: TRBV7-2; abundance: .; j_gene: TRBJ1-1; CDR3nt: TGTGCCAGCAGCCCTGGACGGGTTGGGACTGAAGCTTTCTTT; CDR3aa: CASSPGRVGTEAFF
d_gene: TRBD1; v_gene: TRBV28; abundance: .; j_gene: TRBJ1-6; CDR3nt: TGTGCCACCGGACAGGGGAGTTCCTATAATTCACCCCTCCACTTT; CDR3aa: CATGQGSSYNSPLHF
d_gene: TRBD1; v_gene: TRBV19; abundance: .; j_gene: TRBJ1-6; CDR3nt: TGTGCCAGTAGTTCCCGGGACAGTCAAGGGTATTCACCCCTCCACTTT; CDR3aa: CASSSRDSQGYSPLHF
d_gene: TRBD2; v_gene: TRBV4-1; abundance: .; j_gene: TRBJ2-5; CDR3nt: TGCGCCAGCAGCCAAGCTAGCGGGTTGTACCAAGAGACCCAGTACTTC; CDR3aa: CASSQASGLYQETQYF
d_gene: TRBD1; v_gene: TRBV29-1; abundance: .; j_gene: TRBJ1-2; CDR3nt: TGCAGCGGAACGGGACAGGGTAACTATGGCTACACCTTC; CDR3aa: CSGTGQGNYGYTF
d_gene: .; v_gene: TRBV9; abundance: .; j_gene: TRBJ2-5; CDR3nt: TGTGCCAGCAGCGTAGCTACCGGTTTGAGGGGCCAAGAGACCCAGTACTTC; CDR3aa: CASSVATGLRGQETQYF
d_gene: .; v_gene: TRBV7-9; abundance: .; j_gene: TRBJ1-5; CDR3nt: TGTGCCAGCAGCTTAGGAGGTCAGCCCCAGCATTTT; CDR3aa: CASSLGGQPQHF
d_gene: .; v_gene: TRBV7-2; abundance: .; j_gene: TRBJ1-4; CDR3nt: TGTGCCAGCAGCTTAGTGACAGGTGGCGATGAAAAACTGTTTTTT; CDR3aa: CASSLVTGGDEKLFF
d_gene: TRBD2; v_gene: TRBV5-1; abundance: .; j_gene: TRBJ2-7; CDR3nt: TGCGCCAGCAGCTTGCCGGGAGGAAGTTACGAGCAGTACTTC; CDR3aa: CASSLPGGSYEQYF
d_gene: TRBD1; v_gene: TRBV28; abundance: .; j_gene: TRBJ1-2; CDR3nt: TGTGCCAGCAGTTTGGAGACAGGGGATGGCTACACCTTC; CDR3aa: CASSLETGDGYTF
d_gene: .; v_gene: TRBV28; abundance: .; j_gene: TRBJ2-5; CDR3nt: TGTGCCAGCACCCTGACAGACTACCAAGAGACCCAGTACTTC; CDR3aa: CASTLTDYQETQYF
d_gene: TRBD1; v_gene: TRBV7-9; abundance: .; j_gene: TRBJ2-7; CDR3nt: TGTGCCAGCAGCGACAGGGAAGGCTACGAGCAGTACTTC; CDR3aa: CASSDREGYEQYF
d_gene: .; v_gene: TRBV21-1; abundance: few; j_gene: TRBJ2-7; CDR3nt: TGTGCCAGCAGCAATGTCGACAGGGCGAACTACGAGCAGTACTTC; CDR3aa: CASSNVDRANYEQYF
d_gene: TRBD1; v_gene: TRBV9; abundance: .; j_gene: TRBJ1-3; CDR3nt: TGTGCCAGCAGCGGCAGGACAGGGAAACTCTCTGGAAACACCATATATTTT; CDR3aa: CASSGRTGKLSGNTIYF
d_gene: .; v_gene: TRBV19; abundance: .; j_gene: TRBJ2-1; CDR3nt: TGTGCCATCTCATTCGGCAGCTCCTACAATGAGCAGTTCTTC; CDR3aa: CAISFGSSYNEQFF
d_gene: .; v_gene: TRBV7-9; abundance: .; j_gene: TRBJ1-4; CDR3nt: TGTGCCAGCAGCTCGAGGGGTGAAAAACTGTTTTTT; CDR3aa: CASSSRGEKLFF
d_gene: TRBD1; v_gene: TRBV5-6; abundance: .; j_gene: TRBJ1-1; CDR3nt: TGTGCCAGCAAGGACAGGATGAACACTGAAGCTTTCTTT; CDR3aa: CASKDRMNTEAFF
d_gene: .; v_gene: TRBV19; abundance: .; j_gene: TRBJ2-1; CDR3nt: TGTGCCAGTAGTATACCTCAGACGGATGAGCAGTTCTTC; CDR3aa: CASSIPQTDEQFF
d_gene: .; v_gene: TRBV11-2; abundance: .; j_gene: TRBJ2-1; CDR3nt: TGTGCCAGCAGCCCGGAGGCCGGCAGCTCCTACAATGAGCAGTTCTTC; CDR3aa: CASSPEAGSSYNEQFF
d_gene: TRBD1; v_gene: TRBV9; abundance: .; j_gene: TRBJ1-4; CDR3nt: TGTGCCAGCAGCGTAGAGATACAGGGGTCTAATGAAAAACTGTTTTTT; CDR3aa: CASSVEIQGSNEKLFF
d_gene: TRBD2; v_gene: TRBV24-1; abundance: .; j_gene: TRBJ2-1; CDR3nt: TGTGCCACCAGTGGTTCCGGGACTAGCGGGGTTAATGAGCAGTTCTTC; CDR3aa: CATSGSGTSGVNEQFF
d_gene: TRBD1; v_gene: TRBV9; abundance: .; j_gene: TRBJ1-1; CDR3nt: TGTGCCAGCAGCCCCCGGACAGGCGCGATGAACACTGAAGCTTTCTTT; CDR3aa: CASSPRTGAMNTEAFF
d_gene: .; v_gene: TRBV19; abundance: .; j_gene: TRBJ1-5; CDR3nt: TGTGCCAGTAGTGGCGAGACCGGGATCCTTAATCAGCCCCAGCATTTT; CDR3aa: CASSGETGILNQPQHF
d_gene: .; v_gene: TRBV7-9; abundance: .; j_gene: TRBJ1-1; CDR3nt: TGTGCCAGCAGCTTCCAGGGCGCGAACACTGAAGCTTTCTTT; CDR3aa: CASSFQGANTEAFF
d_gene: .; v_gene: TRBV4-2; abundance: once; j_gene: TRBJ1-5; CDR3nt: TGTGCCAGCAGCCAAGAAAGGGGGGTGTCATCTCAGCCCCAGCATTTT; CDR3aa: CASSQERGVSSQPQHF
d_gene: .; v_gene: TRBV12-3/TRBV12-4; abundance: .; j_gene: TRBJ2-5; CDR3nt: TGTGCCAGCAGTGCCTCTGGGACACAGACCCAGTACTTC; CDR3aa: CASSASGTQTQYF
d_gene: TRBD2; v_gene: TRBV19; abundance: once; j_gene: TRBJ2-7; CDR3nt: TGTGCCAGTAGTCCTCTGACTAGCGGGACTATCTACGAGCAGTACTTC; CDR3aa: CASSPLTSGTIYEQYF
d_gene: TRBD2; v_gene: TRBV29-1; abundance: .; j_gene: TRBJ2-2; CDR3nt: TGCAGCGTTAGGACTAGCGCCACCGGGGAGCTGTTTTTT; CDR3aa: CSVRTSATGELFF
d_gene: .; v_gene: TRBV9; abundance: .; j_gene: TRBJ1-2; CDR3nt: TGTGCCAGCAGCGGTACATTATGGGGGGCGCATGGCTACACCTTC; CDR3aa: CASSGTLWGAHGYTF
d_gene: TRBD1; v_gene: TRBV10-2; abundance: .; j_gene: TRBJ1-3; CDR3nt: TGCGCCAGCACTCGGGACAGGGGCATAGAGAGCTCTGGAAACACCATATATTTT; CDR3aa: CASTRDRGIESSGNTIYF
d_gene: TRBD1; v_gene: TRBV6-5; abundance: once; j_gene: TRBJ1-6; CDR3nt: TGTGCCAGCAGAACGACAGGGCGGAATTCACCCCTCCACTTT; CDR3aa: CASRTTGRNSPLHF
d_gene: TRBD1; v_gene: TRBV15; abundance: few; j_gene: TRBJ1-4; CDR3nt: TGTGCCACCAGAGGGGACAGGGAGAGTGAAAAACTGTTTTTT; CDR3aa: CATRGDRESEKLFF